The T cell receptor (beta chain) under discussion was sequenced for a study of T cell responses to AZD1222 COVID-19 vaccine. Germline V lookup: CDR1 LNHDA, CDR2 SQIVND (reference sequence). The CDR3 extends over 14 amino acids. V was clipped by 3 bases and J by 8 bases, with 11 bases between them. Analysis merged second doses at about 4 or about 12 weeks. A remark on this clone: Its antigen remains unknown.

Sequenced by immunoSEQ multiplex PCR; TCRdb stores in-frame clones only, minus some. The sample records 150,000 to 200,000 clones, 88% being singletons. Study outcomes and limitations: Increases in Spike-specific TCR breadth and depth were seen after two AZD1222 doses. The study identified only six AZD1222 recipients as seropositive at baseline.

This receptor was identified in an adult who received the AZD1222 COVID-19 vaccine. The V call is TRBV19, the J call TRBJ1-6; D is undetermined. The specimen was peripheral blood, collected 28 days after the second AZD1222 dose. The CDR3 DNA follows: TGTGCCAGTAGTATTGGAGGGTTGGATTCACCCCTCCACTTT. Translating gives CASSIGGLDSPLHF.